A selection of T cell receptor beta chains follows, all from one sample in a study of shared T cell receptors in the human thymus. Sequencing was performed with immunoSEQ multiplex PCR; in TCRdb, only in-frame clones are kept and a portion is missing. The sample contains over 650,000 clones, around 87% of which appear only once. These data are also associated with another study on human thymus T cells.

Source material: thymocytes. Source of these receptors: a boy under two years old with a congenital heart defect. Both conserved end residues are part of each CDR3.

TRBV5-6	TRBJ1-5	CASSFNRSGQPQHF
TRBV5-1	TRBJ2-7	CASSLYPHEQYF
TRBV27	TRBJ2-7	CASSMGQAYEQYF
TRBV5-1	TRBJ2-1	CASSRIKCLSGLNNEQFF
TRBV6-5	TRBJ2-7	CASSSGAVIPFEQYF
TRBV7-6	TRBJ1-1	CASSLRDRVLLGFFPEAFF
TRBV4-1	TRBJ2-7	CASSQGGRVGDEQYF
TRBV6-5	TRBJ1-2	CASSYSMASYGYTF
TRBV10-3	TRBJ2-1	CAISESGLAAPSYNEQFF
TRBV29-1	TRBJ2-1	CSSLTGTGGSEQFF